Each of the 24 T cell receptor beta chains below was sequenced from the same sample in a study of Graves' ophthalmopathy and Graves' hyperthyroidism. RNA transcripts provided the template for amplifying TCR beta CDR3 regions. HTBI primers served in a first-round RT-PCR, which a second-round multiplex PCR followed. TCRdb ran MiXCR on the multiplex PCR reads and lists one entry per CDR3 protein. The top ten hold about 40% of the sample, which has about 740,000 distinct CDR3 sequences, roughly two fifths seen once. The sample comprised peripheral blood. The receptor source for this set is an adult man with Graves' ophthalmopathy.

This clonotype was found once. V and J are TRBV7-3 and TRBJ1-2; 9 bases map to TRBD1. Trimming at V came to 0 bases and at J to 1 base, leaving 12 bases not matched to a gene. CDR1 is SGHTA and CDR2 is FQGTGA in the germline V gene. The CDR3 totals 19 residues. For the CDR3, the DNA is TGTGCCAGCAGCTTAACGGGACTACCCGGGACAGGGTTTAACTATGGCTACACCTTC. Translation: CASSLTGLPGTGFNYGYTF.

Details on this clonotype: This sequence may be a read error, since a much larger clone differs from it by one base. The CDR3 nucleotides are TGTGCCAGCAGCTCGCTTGACGGGAACACTTACGAGCAGTACTTC. Its protein is CASSSLDGNTYEQYF. The genes are TRBV5-6 and TRBJ2-7, with D tentatively TRBD2 (5 bases). CDR1 and CDR2 (germline): SGHDT, YYEEEE. CDR3 length: 15 amino acids. Trimming removed 3 bases from V and 4 bases from J, with 17 bases in between.

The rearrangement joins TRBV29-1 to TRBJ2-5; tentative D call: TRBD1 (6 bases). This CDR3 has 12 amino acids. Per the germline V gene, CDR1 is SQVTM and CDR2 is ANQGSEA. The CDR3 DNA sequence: TGCAGTACCCCAGACAGGCAAGAGACCCAGTACTTC. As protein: CSTPDRQETQYF.

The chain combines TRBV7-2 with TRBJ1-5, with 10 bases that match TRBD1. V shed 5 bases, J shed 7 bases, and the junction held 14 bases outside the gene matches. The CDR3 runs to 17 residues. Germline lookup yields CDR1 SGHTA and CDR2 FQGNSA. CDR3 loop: CASSPTGQGLSKQPQHF. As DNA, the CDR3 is TGTGCCAGCAGCCCTACGGGACAGGGGTTAAGTAAGCAGCCCCAGCATTTT.

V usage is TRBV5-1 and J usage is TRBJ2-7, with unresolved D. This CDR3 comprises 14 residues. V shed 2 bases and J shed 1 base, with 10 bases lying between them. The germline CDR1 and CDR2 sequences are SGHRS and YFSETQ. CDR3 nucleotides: TGCGCCAGCAGCTTAAAAGGGAATTCCTACGAGCAGTACTTC. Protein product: CASSLKGNSYEQYF.

CDR3 nucleotides: TGTGCCCCTGGCTTTCCTCCAGATACGCAGTATTTT. Translated, it gives CAPGFPPDTQYF. This rearrangement joins TRBV24-1 to TRBJ2-3; D gene uncertain. V was shortened by 12 bases and J by 4 bases, with 13 bases between the two germline ends. CDR3 size: 12 residues. Germline values: CDR1 KGHDR, CDR2 SFDVKD.

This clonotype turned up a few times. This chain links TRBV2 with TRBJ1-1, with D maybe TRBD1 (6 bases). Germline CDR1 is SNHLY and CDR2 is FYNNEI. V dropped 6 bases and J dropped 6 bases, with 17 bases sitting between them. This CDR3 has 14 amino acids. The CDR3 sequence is CASSSQTGIAEAFF. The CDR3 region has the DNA TGTGCCAGCAGCTCTCAAACAGGGATCGCTGAAGCTTTCTTT.

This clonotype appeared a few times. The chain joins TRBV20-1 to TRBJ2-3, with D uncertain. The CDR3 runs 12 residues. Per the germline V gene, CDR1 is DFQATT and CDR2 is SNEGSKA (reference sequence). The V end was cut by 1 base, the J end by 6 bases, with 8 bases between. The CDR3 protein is CSARVEADTQYF. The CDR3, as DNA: TGCAGTGCTAGAGTAGAGGCGGATACGCAGTATTTT.

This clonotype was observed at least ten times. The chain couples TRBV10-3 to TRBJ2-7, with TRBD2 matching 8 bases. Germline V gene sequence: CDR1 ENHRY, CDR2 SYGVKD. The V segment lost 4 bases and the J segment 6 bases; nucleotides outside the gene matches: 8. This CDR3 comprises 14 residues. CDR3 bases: TGTGCCATCAGTGTAGTAGCGGGAAACCCCGAGCAGTACTTC. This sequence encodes CAISVVAGNPEQYF.

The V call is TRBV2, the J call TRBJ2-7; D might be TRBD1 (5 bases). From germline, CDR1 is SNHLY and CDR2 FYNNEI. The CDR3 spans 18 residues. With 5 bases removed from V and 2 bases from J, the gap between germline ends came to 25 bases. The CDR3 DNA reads TGTGCCAGCAGTTACGTTCGGACACCACAGATTAATGCCTACGAGCAGTACTTC. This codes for CASSYVRTPQINAYEQYF. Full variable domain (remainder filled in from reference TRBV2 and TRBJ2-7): EPEVTQTPSHQVTQMGQEVILRCVPISNHLYFYWYRQILGQKVEFLVSFYNNEISEKSEIFDDQFSVERPDGSNFTLKIRSTKLEDSAMYFCASSYVRTPQINAYEQYFGPGTRLTVT.

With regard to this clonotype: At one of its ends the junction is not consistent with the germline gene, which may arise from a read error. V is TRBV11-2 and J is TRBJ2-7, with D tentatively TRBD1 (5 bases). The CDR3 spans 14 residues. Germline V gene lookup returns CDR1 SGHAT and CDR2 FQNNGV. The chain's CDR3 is CASSHQTSGNPQYF. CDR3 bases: TGCGCCAGCAGCCACCAGACCTCAGGGAATCCTCAGTACTTC. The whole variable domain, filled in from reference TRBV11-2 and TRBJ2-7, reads EAGVAQSPRYKIIEKRQSVAFWCNPISGHATLYWYQQILGQGPKLLIQFQNNGVVDDSQLPKDRFSAERLKGVDSTLKIQPAKLEDSAVYLCASSHQTSGNPQYFGPGTRLTVT.

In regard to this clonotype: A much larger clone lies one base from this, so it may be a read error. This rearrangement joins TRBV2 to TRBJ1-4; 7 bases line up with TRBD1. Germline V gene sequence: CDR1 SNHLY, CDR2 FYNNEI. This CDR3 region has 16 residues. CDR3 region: CASSQDVRGPNEKLFF. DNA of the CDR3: TGCGCCAGCAGCCAAGATGTAAGGGGGCCTAATGAAAAACTGTTTTTT.

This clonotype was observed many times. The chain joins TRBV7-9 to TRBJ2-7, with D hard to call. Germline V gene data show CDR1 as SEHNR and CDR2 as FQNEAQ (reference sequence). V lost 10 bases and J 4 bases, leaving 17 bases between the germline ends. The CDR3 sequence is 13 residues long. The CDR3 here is CATQLRESYEQYF. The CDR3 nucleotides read TGTGCCACGCAGCTTAGAGAATCGTACGAGCAGTACTTC. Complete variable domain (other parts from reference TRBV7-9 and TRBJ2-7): DTGVSQNPRHKITKRGQNVTFRCDPISEHNRLYWYRQTLGQGPEFLTYFQNEAQLEKSRLLSDRFSAERPKGSFSTLEIQRTEQGDSAMYLCATQLRESYEQYFGPGTRLTVT.

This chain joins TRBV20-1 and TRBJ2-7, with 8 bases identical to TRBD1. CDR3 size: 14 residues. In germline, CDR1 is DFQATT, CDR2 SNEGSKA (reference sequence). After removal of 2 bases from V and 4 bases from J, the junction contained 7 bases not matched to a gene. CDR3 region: CSARRPGQAYEQYF. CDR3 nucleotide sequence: TGCAGTGCTAGAAGACCGGGACAGGCGTACGAGCAGTACTTC.

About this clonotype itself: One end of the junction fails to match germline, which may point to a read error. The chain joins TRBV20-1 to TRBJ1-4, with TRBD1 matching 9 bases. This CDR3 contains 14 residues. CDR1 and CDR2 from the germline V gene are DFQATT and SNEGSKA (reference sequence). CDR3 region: CSASPGTGYEKLLF. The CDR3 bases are TGCAGTGCTAGTCCCGGGACAGGGTACGAAAAACTGCTTTTT.

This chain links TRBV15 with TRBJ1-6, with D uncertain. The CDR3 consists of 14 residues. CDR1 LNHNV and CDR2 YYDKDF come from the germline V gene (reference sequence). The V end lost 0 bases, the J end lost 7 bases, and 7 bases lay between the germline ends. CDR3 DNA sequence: TGTGCCACCAGCAGAGAGGTGGGGAATTCACCCCTCCACTTT. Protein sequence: CATSREVGNSPLHF.

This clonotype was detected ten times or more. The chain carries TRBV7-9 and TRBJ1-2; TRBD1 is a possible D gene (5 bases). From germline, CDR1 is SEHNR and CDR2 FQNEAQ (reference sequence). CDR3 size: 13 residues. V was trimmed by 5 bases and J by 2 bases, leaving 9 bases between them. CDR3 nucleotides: TGTGCCAGCAGCCTTGGGGCCAACTATGGCTACACCTTC. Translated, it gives CASSLGANYGYTF. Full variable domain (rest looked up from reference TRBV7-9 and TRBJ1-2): DTGVSQNPRHKITKRGQNVTFRCDPISEHNRLYWYRQTLGQGPEFLTYFQNEAQLEKSRLLSDRFSAERPKGSFSTLEIQRTEQGDSAMYLCASSLGANYGYTFGSGTRLTVV.

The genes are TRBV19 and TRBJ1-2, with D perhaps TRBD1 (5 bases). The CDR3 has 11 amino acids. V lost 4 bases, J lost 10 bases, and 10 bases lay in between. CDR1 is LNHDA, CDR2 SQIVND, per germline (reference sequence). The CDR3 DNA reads TGTGCCAGTAGTACCGGGGGGGACTACACCTTC. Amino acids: CASSTGGDYTF.

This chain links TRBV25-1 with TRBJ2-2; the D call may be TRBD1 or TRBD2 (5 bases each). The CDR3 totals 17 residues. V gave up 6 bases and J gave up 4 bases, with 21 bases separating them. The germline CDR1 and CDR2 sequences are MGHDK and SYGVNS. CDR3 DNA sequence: TGTGCCAGCAGCTTAACTGGAGAGGGGCGCACCACCGGGGAGCTGTTTTTT. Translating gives CASSLTGEGRTTGELFF.

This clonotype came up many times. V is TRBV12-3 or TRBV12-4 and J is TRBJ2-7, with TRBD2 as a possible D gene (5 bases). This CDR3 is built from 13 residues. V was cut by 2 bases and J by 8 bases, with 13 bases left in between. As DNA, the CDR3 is TGTGCCAGCAGTTTATCTGATGGACTTCAGCAGTACTTC. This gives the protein CASSLSDGLQQYF.

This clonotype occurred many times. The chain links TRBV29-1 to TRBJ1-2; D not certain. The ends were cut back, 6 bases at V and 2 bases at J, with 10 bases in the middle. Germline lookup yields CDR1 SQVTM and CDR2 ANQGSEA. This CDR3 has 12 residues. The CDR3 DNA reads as TGCAGCGTGGACGACACGAACTATGGCTACACCTTC. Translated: CSVDDTNYGYTF.

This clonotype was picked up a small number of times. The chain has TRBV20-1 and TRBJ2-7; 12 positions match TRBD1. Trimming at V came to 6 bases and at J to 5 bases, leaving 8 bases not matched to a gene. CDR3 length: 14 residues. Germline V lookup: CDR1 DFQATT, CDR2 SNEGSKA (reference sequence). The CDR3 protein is CSAAGTGGRDEQYF. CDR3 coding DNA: TGCAGTGCCGCCGGGACAGGGGGCCGGGACGAGCAGTACTTC.

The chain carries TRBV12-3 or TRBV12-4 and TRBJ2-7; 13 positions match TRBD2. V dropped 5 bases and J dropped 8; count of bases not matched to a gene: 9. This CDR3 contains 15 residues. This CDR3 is CASSRSTSGGPKQYF. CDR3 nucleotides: TGTGCCAGCAGTCGGTCGACTAGCGGGGGGCCTAAGCAGTACTTC.

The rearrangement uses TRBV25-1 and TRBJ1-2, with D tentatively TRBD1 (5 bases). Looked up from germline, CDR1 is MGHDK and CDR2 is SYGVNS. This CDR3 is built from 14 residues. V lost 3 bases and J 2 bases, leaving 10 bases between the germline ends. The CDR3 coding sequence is TGTGCCAGCAGTGACTTCCGGGGGAACTATGGCTACACCTTC. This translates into CASSDFRGNYGYTF.